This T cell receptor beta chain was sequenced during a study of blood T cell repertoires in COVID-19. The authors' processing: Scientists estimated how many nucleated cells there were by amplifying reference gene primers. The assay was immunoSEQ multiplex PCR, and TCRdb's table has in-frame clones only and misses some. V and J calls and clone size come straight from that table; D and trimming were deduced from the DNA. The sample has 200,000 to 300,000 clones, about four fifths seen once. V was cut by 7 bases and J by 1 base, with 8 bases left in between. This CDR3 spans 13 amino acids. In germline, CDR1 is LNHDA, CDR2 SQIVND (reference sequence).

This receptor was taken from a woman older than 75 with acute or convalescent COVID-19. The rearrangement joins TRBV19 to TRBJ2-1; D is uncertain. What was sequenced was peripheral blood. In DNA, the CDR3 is TGTGCCAGTACTGGCAGTTCCTACAATGAGCAGTTCTTC. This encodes CASTGSSYNEQFF.